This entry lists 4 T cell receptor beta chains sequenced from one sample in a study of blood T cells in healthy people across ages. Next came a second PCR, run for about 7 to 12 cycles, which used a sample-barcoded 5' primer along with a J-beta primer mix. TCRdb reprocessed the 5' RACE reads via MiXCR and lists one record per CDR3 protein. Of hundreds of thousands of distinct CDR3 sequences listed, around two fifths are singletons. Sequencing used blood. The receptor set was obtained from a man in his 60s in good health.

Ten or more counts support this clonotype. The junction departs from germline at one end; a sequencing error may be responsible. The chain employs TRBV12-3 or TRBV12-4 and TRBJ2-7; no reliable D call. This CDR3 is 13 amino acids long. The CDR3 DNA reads TGTGCCAGCAGTTTAGTCGGCTCCCACGAGCAGTACTTC. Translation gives CASSLVGSHEQYF.

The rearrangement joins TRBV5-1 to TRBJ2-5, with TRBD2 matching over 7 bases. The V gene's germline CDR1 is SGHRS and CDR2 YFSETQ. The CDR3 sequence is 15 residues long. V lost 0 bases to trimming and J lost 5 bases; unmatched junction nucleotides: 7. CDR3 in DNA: TGCGCCAGCAGCTTGGTAGGACTAGATGGGGAGACCCAGTACTTC. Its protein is CASSLVGLDGETQYF.

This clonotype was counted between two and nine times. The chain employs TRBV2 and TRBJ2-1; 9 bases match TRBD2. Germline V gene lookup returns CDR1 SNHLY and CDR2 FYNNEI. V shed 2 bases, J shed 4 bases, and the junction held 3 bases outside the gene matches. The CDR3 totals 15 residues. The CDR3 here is CASSEYAGGYNEQFF. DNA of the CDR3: TGTGCCAGCAGTGAATATGCGGGGGGGTACAATGAGCAGTTCTTC.

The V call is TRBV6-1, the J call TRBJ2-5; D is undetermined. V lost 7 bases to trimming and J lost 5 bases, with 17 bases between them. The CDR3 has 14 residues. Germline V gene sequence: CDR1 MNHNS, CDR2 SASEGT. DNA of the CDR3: TGTGCCAGCAATGACTTCGACTCCCGGGAGACCCAGTACTTC. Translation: CASNDFDSRETQYF.